This T cell receptor beta chain stems from a study of blood T cell repertoires in COVID-19. The study drew participants aged about 18 to 89 years from about two dozen US areas. Cohorts were based on clinical histories the participants reported. Concerning this clone itself: One junction end disagrees with the germline gene, perhaps due to a read error.

The CDR3 is 14 amino acids. Germline V gene sequence: CDR1 SGHVS, CDR2 FQNEAQ. Sequencing was performed with immunoSEQ multiplex PCR; in TCRdb, only in-frame clones are kept and a portion is missing. The table lists some 300,000 clones, about 88% of them singletons. V is TRBV7-8 and J is TRBJ1-5; TRBD1 is a possible D gene (6 bases). The specimen was PBMCs or T cells enriched from blood (not recorded which). This TCR was sampled from a woman aged 55 to 70 in a cohort exposed to, infected with or recovered from COVID-19 (not recorded which). CDR3 nucleotides: TGTGCCAGTAGCTTGGAGAGGGGGGGGCAGCCCCAGCATTTT. Protein product: CASSLERGGQPQHF.